These 10 T cell receptor beta chains share one sample of origin, sequenced in a study of patients and donors after allogeneic stem cell transplantation. TCRdb processed the RT-PCR reads anew with MiXCR; each CDR3 protein has one entry. Of approximately 150,000 distinct CDR3 sequences in the sample, approximately 37% were seen once. Sequenced material: blood, either unsorted or a sorted T cell fraction (not recorded which). The receptors were sampled from a human donor who was either an allogeneic HSCT recipient or a stem cell or donor lymphocyte infusion donor (not recorded which). It is not recorded whose cells these are; they may come from a transplant donor.

The chain employs TRBV4-3 and TRBJ2-3; 9 positions agree with TRBD2. With 1 base clipped from V and 0 bases from J, the junction kept 2 bases outside the gene matches. The CDR3 contains 16 residues. From germline, CDR1 is LGHNA and CDR2 YSLEER. The CDR3 coding sequence is TGCGCCAGCAGCCAAGCCCTAGCGGGGAGCACAGATACGCAGTATTTT. Translated: CASSQALAGSTDTQYF.

The chain carries TRBV28 and TRBJ1-2; unclear D gene. This CDR3 spans 15 amino acids. Deletions cut 4 bases from V and 8 bases from J, with 20 bases between. Germline V gene data show CDR1 as MDHEN and CDR2 as SYDVKM. The CDR3 protein is CASSSPPVLPVGYTF. The CDR3, as DNA: TGTGCCAGCAGTTCCCCCCCGGTCCTTCCCGTAGGCTACACCTTC.

This clonotype showed up just a few times. The V gene is TRBV5-6, the J gene TRBJ1-1; the D is unclear. The CDR3 loop spans 14 amino acids. The germline CDR1 and CDR2 sequences are SGHDT and YYEEEE. V lost 4 bases to trimming and J lost 1 base, with 11 bases between them. CDR3 nucleotide sequence: TGTGCCAGCAGCCCGTATAAGGAGAACACTGAAGCTTTCTTT. Amino acid sequence: CASSPYKENTEAFF.

V is TRBV7-9 and J is TRBJ1-2, with a possible D match to TRBD1 (5 bases). This CDR3 is 15 amino acids long. Germline CDR1 SEHNR, CDR2 FQNEAQ (reference sequence). Trimming took off 1 base at V and 1 base at J, with 10 bases between the two ends. The chain's CDR3 is CASSLGQGVNYGYTF. The DNA for the CDR3 is TGTGCCAGCAGCTTAGGGCAGGGAGTTAACTATGGCTACACCTTC.

This clonotype turned up a few times. V is TRBV4-2 and J is TRBJ2-3; unclear D gene. Germline V gives CDR1 LGHNA, CDR2 YNFKEQ. The germline V and J ends were trimmed by 5 bases and 0 bases, with 18 bases remaining between them. This CDR3 contains 17 residues. The CDR3 region has the DNA TGTGCCAGCAGCGAAACTTCCAAAATGACTAGCACAGATACGCAGTATTTT. It codes for CASSETSKMTSTDTQYF.

The rearrangement links TRBV12-3 or TRBV12-4 to TRBJ2-3; 9 bases are shared with TRBD2. The CDR3 has 12 residues. With 7 bases clipped from V and 4 bases from J, the junction kept 0 bases outside the gene matches. The DNA for the CDR3 is TGTGCCAGCAAGCGGGGGGCAGATACGCAGTATTTT. Its protein product is CASKRGADTQYF.

This chain joins TRBV27 and TRBJ1-1; D is uncertain. The CDR3 contains 13 residues. V gave up 5 bases and J gave up 1 base, with 8 bases separating them. Germline values: CDR1 MNHEY, CDR2 SMNVEV (reference sequence). CDR3 coding DNA: TGTGCCAGCAGTAAGACACAGAACACTGAAGCTTTCTTT. Its protein product is CASSKTQNTEAFF.

CDR3 sequence: CATSRDDRANYGYTF. CDR3 sequence (DNA): TGTGCCACCAGCAGAGACGACAGGGCTAACTATGGCTACACCTTC. This sequence joins TRBV15 and TRBJ1-2; 7 bases match TRBD1. V was pared by 0 bases and J by 0 bases, with 1 base of the junction left unmatched. The CDR3 covers 15 residues. Germline V gene lookup returns CDR1 LNHNV and CDR2 YYDKDF (reference sequence). Full variable domain (outside the CDR3, taken from reference TRBV15 and TRBJ1-2): DAMVIQNPRYQVTQFGKPVTLSCSQTLNHNVMYWYQQKSSQAPKLLFHYYDKDFNNEADTPDNFQSRRPNTSFCFLDIRSPGLGDTAMYLCATSRDDRANYGYTFGSGTRLTVV.

This clonotype was seen more than once but under ten times. J is TRBJ2-3 and V is TRBV7-2, with 10 bases identical to TRBD1. This CDR3 is built from 14 residues. Germline-derived CDR1 and CDR2 are SGHTA and FQGNSA. V gave up 6 bases and J gave up 9 bases; unmatched junction bases: 9. CDR3 protein: CASRVTGTGETQYF. The CDR3 DNA reads TGTGCCAGCAGGGTTACCGGGACAGGGGAGACGCAGTATTTT.

This sequence joins TRBV20-1 and TRBJ2-3; D ambiguous. The germline CDR1 and CDR2 sequences are DFQATT and SNEGSKA (reference sequence). The CDR3 is made up of 11 amino acids. Deletions cut 4 bases from V and 4 bases from J, with 6 bases between. The CDR3 nucleotides are TGCAGTGCTAATGCGGCAGATACGCAGTATTTT. Protein: CSANAADTQYF.